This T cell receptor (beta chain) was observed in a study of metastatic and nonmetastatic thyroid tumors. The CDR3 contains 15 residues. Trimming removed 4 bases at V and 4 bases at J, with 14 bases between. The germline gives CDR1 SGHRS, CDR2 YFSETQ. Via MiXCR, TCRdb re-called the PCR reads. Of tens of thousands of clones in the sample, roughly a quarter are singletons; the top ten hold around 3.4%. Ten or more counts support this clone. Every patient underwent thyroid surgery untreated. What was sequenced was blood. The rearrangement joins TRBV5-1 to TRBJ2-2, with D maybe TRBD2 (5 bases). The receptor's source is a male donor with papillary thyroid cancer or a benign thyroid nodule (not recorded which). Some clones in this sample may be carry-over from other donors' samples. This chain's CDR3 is CASSTGVSVTGELFF. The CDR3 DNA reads TGCGCCAGCAGCACCGGGGTTAGCGTCACCGGGGAGCTGTTTTTT.